This T cell receptor (beta chain) was found in a study of blood T cells in healthy people across ages (dated by TCRdb to about 2015). About the study as a whole: In model experiments, roughly one uniquely barcoded TCR beta cDNA molecule per two T cells was captured by template switching. To track age-related changes in TCR beta repertoire diversity, the study relied on deep sequencing normalized with unique cDNA molecular identifiers. The study analyzed two additional independent replicas of 1 million unique cDNA reads from the same blood draw for two donors, one aged 18 to 30 and one aged 80 or older. Donors of different ages were randomly distributed across sequencing lanes to avoid experimental bias. The donors were divided into four age groups: young (average approximately 17 years), middle-aged (approximately 39), aged (approximately 62) and long-lived (roughly 82).

Points the paper makes about the study in general: Conclusive comparison of naive and antigen-experienced compartments was prevented by the profiling of bulk unsorted PBMCs. Observed TCR beta diversity per million T cells fell roughly linearly with age, and a significant reduction was already apparent by age about 43. Compared with the aged group, the long-lived group had more naive CD4+ T cells, fewer expanded clones and increased TCR diversity, suggesting age selection. Because donor CMV infection status was unknown, age-related changes in expanded clonotypes were potentially confounded. Total diversity estimates from one million sequenced T cells were considered lower bounds and underestimates. The percentage of naive T cells measured by flow cytometry correlated strongly with observed TCR beta diversity.

The library was generated by 5' RACE. Sequencing was performed on an Illumina HiSeq 2500. A second PCR of about 6 to 11 cycles was performed with a sample-barcoded 5' primer and a J-beta primer mix. Each TCR beta cDNA molecule received a unique molecular identifier from a template-switch 5' adaptor carrying 12 random nucleotides. Each sample yielded at least 3 million CDR3-containing paired-end reads. First-strand cDNA synthesis was performed from all RNA using the Mint cDNA synthesis kit, with priming by a TRBC-specific oligonucleotide. Following uracil-DNA glycosylase treatment, all cDNA underwent a first 18-cycle PCR with the universal primers M1SS and BC2_uni_R. The paper's data handling went like this. For normalization, 1 million high-quality reads, each with a distinct molecular identifier, were randomly selected from each sample. Reads sharing molecular identifiers were discarded rather than binned into consensus sequences. MiTCR, run with a Q25 quality threshold and the strictest error-elimination algorithm, handled CDR3 identification, clonotype clustering and error correction. A nonparametric unseen species model with Euler transformation was used to estimate a lower bound on total TCR beta diversity. Through fastp at Q25 and MiXCR, TCRdb rebuilt clones from the public reads, retaining in-frame beta chains. Every CDR3 protein is listed once, alongside the most common genes and DNA of its rows. For this entry, the V and J calls and clone size follow TCRdb and not the study's own pipeline. The sample records around 1.1 million distinct CDR3 sequences, 35% to 40% of which are singletons. The ten largest clones capture about 12% of the sample.

This clonotype showed up many times. No cognate antigen has been identified for it. Base qualities are not recorded, but no much larger clone differs from it by a single base. The donors were about 40 Caucasian individuals from Russia, aged 6 to 90 years, who were systemically healthy. Each donor gave roughly 9 milliliters of peripheral blood, drawn into EDTA-treated Vacutainer tubes. Ficoll-Paque density-gradient centrifugation was used to isolate PBMCs, with at least 7 million per sample. Trizol reagent was used to extract total RNA from the PBMCs, yielding at least 5.5 micrograms per sample. For every donor, an aliquot of PBMCs went through flow cytometry to measure the percentages of naive CD45RAhigh/CD27high T cells. V and J are truncated by 0 bases and 1 base respectively, leaving an intervening sequence of 3 bases. CDR1 and CDR2, looked up from the germline V gene (reference sequence), are LGHDT and YNNKEL. The cysteine opens and the phenylalanine closes a CDR3 of 13 amino acids. The CDR3 DNA has 39 bases and is translated from base 1.

Sequences were obtained from blood. This sequence was found in a young man in good health. The chain is made from TRBV3-1 and TRBJ1-1; the D gene cannot be named for sure. The CDR3 here reads CASSQDKNTEAFF. The DNA sequence is given as TGTGCCAGCAGCCAAGATAAGAACACTGAAGCTTTCTTT.